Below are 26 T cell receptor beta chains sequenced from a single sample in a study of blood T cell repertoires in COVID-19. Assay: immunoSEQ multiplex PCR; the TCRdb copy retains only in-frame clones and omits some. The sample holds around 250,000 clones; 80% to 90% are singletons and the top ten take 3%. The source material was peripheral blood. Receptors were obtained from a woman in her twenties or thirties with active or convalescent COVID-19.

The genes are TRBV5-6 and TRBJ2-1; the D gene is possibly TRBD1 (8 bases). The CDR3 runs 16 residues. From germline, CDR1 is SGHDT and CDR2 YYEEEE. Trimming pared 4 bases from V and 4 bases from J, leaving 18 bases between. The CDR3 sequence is CASSPGGRGRYNEQFF. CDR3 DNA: TGTGCCAGCAGCCCGGGGGGCAGGGGGCGGTACAATGAGCAGTTCTTC.

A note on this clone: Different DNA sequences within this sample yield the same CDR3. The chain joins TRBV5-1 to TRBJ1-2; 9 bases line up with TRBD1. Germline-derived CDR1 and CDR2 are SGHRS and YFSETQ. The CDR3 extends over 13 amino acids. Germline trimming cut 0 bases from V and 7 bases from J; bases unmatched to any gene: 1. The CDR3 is CASSLGTGVGYTF. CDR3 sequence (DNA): TGCGCCAGCAGCTTGGGGACAGGGGTTGGCTACACCTTC.

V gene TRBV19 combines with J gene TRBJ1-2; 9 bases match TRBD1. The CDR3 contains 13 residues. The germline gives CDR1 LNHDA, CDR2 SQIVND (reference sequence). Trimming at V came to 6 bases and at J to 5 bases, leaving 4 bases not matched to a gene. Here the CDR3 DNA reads TGTGCCAGTAGGGGACAGGGAATTTATGGCTACACCTTC. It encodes CASRGQGIYGYTF.

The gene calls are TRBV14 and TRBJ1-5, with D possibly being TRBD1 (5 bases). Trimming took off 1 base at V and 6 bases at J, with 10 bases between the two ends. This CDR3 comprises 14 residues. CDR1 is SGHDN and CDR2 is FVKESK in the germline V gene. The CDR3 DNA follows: TGTGCCAGCAGCCAAGGGGGGGGGAGTCAGCCCCAGCATTTT. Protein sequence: CASSQGGGSQPQHF.

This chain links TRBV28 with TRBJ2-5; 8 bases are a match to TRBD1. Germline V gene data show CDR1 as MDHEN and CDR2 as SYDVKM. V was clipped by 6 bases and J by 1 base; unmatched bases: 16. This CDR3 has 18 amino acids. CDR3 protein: CASSQRARQGRGQETQYF. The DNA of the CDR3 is TGTGCCAGCAGCCAACGGGCAAGACAGGGGCGAGGCCAAGAGACCCAGTACTTC.

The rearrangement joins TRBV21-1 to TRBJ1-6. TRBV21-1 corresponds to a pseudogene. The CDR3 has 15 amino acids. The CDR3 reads CASSKAAGCSSPLHF. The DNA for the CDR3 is TGTGCCAGCAGCAAAGCGGCGGGGTGCAGTTCACCCCTCCACTTT.

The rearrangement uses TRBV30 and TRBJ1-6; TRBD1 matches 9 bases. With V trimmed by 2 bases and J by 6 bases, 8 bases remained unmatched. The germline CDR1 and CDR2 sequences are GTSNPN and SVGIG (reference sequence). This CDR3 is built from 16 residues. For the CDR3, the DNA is TGTGCCTGGAGTTTGGCCGGGACAGGGTTTAATTCACCCCTCCACTTT. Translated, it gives CAWSLAGTGFNSPLHF. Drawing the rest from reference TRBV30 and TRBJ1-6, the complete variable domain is SQTIHQWPATLVQPVGSPLSLECTVEGTSNPNLYWYRQAAGRGLQLLFYSVGIGQISSEVPQNLSASRPQDRQFILSSKKLLLSDSGFYLCAWSLAGTGFNSPLHFGNGTRLTVT.

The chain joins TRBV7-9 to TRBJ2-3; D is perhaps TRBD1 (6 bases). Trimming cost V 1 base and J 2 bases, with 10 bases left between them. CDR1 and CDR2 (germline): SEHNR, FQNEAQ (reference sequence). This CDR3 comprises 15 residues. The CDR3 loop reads CASSLGAGVTDTQYF. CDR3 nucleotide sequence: TGTGCCAGCAGCTTAGGGGCAGGGGTCACAGATACGCAGTATTTT.

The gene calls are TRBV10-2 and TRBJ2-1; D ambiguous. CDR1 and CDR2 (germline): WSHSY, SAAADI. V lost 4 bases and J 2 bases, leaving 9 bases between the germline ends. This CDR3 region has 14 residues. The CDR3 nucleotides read TGCGCCAGCAGTGGTGGCCTGCCCTACAATGAGCAGTTCTTC. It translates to CASSGGLPYNEQFF.

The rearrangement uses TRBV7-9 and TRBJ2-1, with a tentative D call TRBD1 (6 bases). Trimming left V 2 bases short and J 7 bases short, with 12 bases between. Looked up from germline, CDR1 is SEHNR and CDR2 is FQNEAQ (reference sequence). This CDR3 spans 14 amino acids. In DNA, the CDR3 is TGTGCCAGCAGCTTACTACAGGGTAGGAATGAGCAGTTCTTC. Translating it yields CASSLLQGRNEQFF.

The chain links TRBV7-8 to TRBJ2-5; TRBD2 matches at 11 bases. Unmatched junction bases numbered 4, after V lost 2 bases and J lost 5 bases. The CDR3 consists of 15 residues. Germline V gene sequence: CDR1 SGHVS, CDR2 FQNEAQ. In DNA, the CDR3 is TGTGCCAGCAGCTTACTAGCGGGGGGTGTGGAGACCCAGTACTTC. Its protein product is CASSLLAGGVETQYF. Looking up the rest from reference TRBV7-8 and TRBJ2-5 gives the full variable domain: GAGVSQSPRYKVAKRGQDVALRCDPISGHVSLFWYQQALGQGPEFLTYFQNEAQLDKSGLPSDRFFAERPEGSVSTLKIQRTQQEDSAVYLCASSLLAGGVETQYFGPGTRLLVL.

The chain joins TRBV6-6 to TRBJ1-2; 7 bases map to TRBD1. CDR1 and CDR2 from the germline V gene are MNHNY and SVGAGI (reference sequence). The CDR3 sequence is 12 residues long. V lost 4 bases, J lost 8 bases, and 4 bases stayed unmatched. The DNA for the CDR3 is TGTGCCAGCAGTTCAGACAGGGTCGGCTACACCTTC. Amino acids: CASSSDRVGYTF.

CDR3 DNA sequence: TGTGCCAGCAGCTTGGGCCAGACTAGCAATGAAAAACTGTTTTTT. Encoded protein: CASSLGQTSNEKLFF. This chain connects TRBV5-4 to TRBJ1-4, with unresolved D. The CDR3 is 15 amino acids. Germline values: CDR1 SGHNT, CDR2 YYREEE (reference sequence). V lost 0 bases, J lost 5 bases, and 11 bases lay in between.

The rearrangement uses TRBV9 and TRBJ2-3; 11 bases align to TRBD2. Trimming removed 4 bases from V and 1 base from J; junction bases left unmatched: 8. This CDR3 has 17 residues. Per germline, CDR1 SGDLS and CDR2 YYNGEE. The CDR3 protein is CASSSPTSGDRTDTQYF. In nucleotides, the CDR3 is TGTGCCAGCAGCTCCCCGACTAGCGGGGATCGCACAGATACGCAGTATTTT.

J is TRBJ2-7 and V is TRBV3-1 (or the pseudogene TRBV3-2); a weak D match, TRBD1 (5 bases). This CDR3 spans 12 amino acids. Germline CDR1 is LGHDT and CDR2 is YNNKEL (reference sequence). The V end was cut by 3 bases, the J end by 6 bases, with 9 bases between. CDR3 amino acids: CASSHGQGEQYF. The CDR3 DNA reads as TGTGCCAGCAGCCATGGGCAGGGCGAGCAGTACTTC.

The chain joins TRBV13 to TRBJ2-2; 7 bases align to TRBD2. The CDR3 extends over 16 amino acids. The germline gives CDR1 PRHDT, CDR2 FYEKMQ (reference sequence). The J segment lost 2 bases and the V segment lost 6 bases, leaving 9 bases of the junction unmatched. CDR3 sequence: CASSELAGVNTGELFF. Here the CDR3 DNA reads TGTGCCAGCAGTGAATTGGCGGGGGTCAACACCGGGGAGCTGTTTTTT.

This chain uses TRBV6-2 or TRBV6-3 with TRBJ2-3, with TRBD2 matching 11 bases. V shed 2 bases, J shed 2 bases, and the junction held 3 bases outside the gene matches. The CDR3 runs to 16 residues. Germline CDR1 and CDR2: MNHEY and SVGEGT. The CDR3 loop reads CASSYGTSGPTDTQYF. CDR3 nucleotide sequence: TGTGCCAGCAGTTACGGGACTAGCGGCCCCACAGATACGCAGTATTTT.

The CDR3, as DNA: TGTGCCAGCAGCCCGAGCCCTAGGAGACGCCATCAGCCCCAGCATTTT. It translates to CASSPSPRRRHQPQHF. The V gene is TRBV21-1, the J gene TRBJ1-5. TRBV21-1 is designated a pseudogene. CDR3 length equals 16 residues.

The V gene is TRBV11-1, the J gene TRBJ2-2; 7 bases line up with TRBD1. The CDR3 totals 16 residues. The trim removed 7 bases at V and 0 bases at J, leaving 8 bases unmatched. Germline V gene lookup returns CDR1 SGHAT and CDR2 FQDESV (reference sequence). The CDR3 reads CASTTRTGANTGELFF. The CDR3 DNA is TGTGCCAGCACTACCCGGACAGGCGCGAACACCGGGGAGCTGTTTTTT.

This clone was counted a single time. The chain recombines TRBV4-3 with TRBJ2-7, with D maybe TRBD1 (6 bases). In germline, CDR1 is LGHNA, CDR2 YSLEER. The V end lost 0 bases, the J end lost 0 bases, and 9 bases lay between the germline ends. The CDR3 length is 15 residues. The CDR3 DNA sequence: TGCGCCAGCAGCCAAGATCAGGGGTACTCCTACGAGCAGTACTTC. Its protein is CASSQDQGYSYEQYF.

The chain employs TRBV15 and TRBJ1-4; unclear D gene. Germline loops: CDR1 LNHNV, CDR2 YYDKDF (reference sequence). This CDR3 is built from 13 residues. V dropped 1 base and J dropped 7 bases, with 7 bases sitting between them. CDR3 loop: CATSRVFGEKLFF. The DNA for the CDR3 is TGTGCCACCAGCAGAGTGTTCGGTGAAAAACTGTTTTTT.

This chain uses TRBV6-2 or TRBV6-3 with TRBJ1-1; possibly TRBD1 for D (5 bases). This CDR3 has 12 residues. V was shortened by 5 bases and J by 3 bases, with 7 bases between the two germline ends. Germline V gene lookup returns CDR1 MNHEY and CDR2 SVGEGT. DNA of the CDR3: TGTGCCAGCAGTCCCAGGGACACTGAAGCTTTCTTT. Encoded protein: CASSPRDTEAFF.

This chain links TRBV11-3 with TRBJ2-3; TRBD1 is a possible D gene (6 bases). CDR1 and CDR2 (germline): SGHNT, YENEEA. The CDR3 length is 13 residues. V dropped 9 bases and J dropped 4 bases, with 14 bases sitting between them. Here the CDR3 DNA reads TGTGCCAGTTCCCCAGGGGACCCAGATACGCAGTATTTT. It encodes CASSPGDPDTQYF. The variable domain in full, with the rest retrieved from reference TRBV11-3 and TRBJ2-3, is EAGVVQSPRYKIIEKKQPVAFWCNPISGHNTLYWYLQNLGQGPELLIRYENEEAVDDSQLPKDRFSAERLKGVDSTLKIQPAELGDSAVYLCASSPGDPDTQYFGPGTRLTVL.

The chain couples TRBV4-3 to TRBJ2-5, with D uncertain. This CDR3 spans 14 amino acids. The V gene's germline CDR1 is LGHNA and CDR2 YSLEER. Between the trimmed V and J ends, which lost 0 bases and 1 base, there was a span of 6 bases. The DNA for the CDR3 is TGCGCCAGCAGCCAAGACGCCAGCCAAGAGACCCAGTACTTC. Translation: CASSQDASQETQYF.

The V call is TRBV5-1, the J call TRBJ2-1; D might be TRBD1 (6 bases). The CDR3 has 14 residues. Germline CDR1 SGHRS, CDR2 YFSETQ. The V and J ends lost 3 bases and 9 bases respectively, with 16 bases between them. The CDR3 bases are TGCGCCAGCAGCTCCGGACAGTTAGCGTTTGAGCAGTTCTTC. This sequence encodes CASSSGQLAFEQFF.

CDR3 protein: CASSSGPGQSNSGANVLTF. In nucleotides, the CDR3 is TGTGCCAGCAGCTCTGGTCCGGGACAGTCGAACTCTGGGGCCAACGTCCTGACTTTC. This chain links TRBV7-9 with TRBJ2-6; 7 bases are shared with TRBD1. The V gene's germline CDR1 is SEHNR and CDR2 FQNEAQ (reference sequence). This CDR3 is 19 amino acids long. The J segment lost 0 bases and the V segment lost 4 bases, leaving 12 bases of the junction unmatched. Filled out from reference TRBV7-9 and TRBJ2-6, the complete variable domain reads DTGVSQNPRHKITKRGQNVTFRCDPISEHNRLYWYRQTLGQGPEFLTYFQNEAQLEKSRLLSDRFSAERPKGSFSTLEIQRTEQGDSAMYLCASSSGPGQSNSGANVLTFGAGSRLTVL.